The 6 T cell receptor beta chains below come from one sample, sequenced in a study of cytomegalovirus exposure and HLA in healthy donors. This PCR relied on a set of 60 Vbeta primers and 13 Jbeta primers. Generated by immunoSEQ multiplex PCR, the TCRdb table keeps only in-frame clones and is missing some. Of about 87,000 clones in the sample, 79% were seen once. The sequenced material came from PBMCs. These receptors were obtained from a woman between 40 and 50 years old in good health and CMV-seronegative.

The chain is built from TRBV7-2 and TRBJ2-7, with D perhaps matching TRBD1 (6 bases). Germline-derived CDR1 and CDR2 are SGHTA and FQGNSA. With 5 bases removed from V and 0 bases from J, the gap between germline ends came to 14 bases. The CDR3 loop spans 15 amino acids. CDR3 DNA: TGTGCCAGCAGCATCCGACAGGTGAGCTCCTACGAGCAGTACTTC. This encodes CASSIRQVSSYEQYF.

The V and J genes are TRBV7-9 and TRBJ1-4, with D unresolved. The V gene lost 2 bases and the J gene lost 6 bases, with 10 bases spanning the gap. CDR1 and CDR2 from the germline V gene are SEHNR and FQNEAQ (reference sequence). The CDR3 has 14 residues. The CDR3 DNA is TGTGCCAGCAGCTTATCAGGTGCCGATGAAAAACTGTTTTTT. Translated, it gives CASSLSGADEKLFF.

CDR3 nucleotides: TGCGCCAGCAGTAGCCAGGGGCCTACGTATGGCTACACCTTC. Translating it yields CASSSQGPTYGYTF. The V call is TRBV10-2, the J call TRBJ1-2; D is perhaps TRBD1 (6 bases). The CDR3 is 14 residues long. Germline CDR1 WSHSY, CDR2 SAAADI. V was pared by 5 bases and J by 5 bases, with 15 bases between.

V usage is TRBV30 and J usage is TRBJ2-5, with 10 bases identical to TRBD2. V lost 3 bases, J lost 6 bases, and 7 bases stayed unmatched. The CDR3 is made up of 14 amino acids. Germline assignment: CDR1 GTSNPN and CDR2 SVGIG (reference sequence). CDR3: CAWRSAGGRQTQYF. CDR3 bases: TGTGCCTGGAGGTCAGCGGGGGGGCGGCAGACCCAGTACTTC.

CDR3: CAWSATGLAYNEQFF. In nucleotides, the CDR3 is TGTGCCTGGAGTGCCACAGGGTTGGCCTACAATGAGCAGTTCTTC. V gene TRBV30 combines with J gene TRBJ2-1; possible D gene TRBD1, 6 bases. This CDR3 is 15 amino acids long. The V end was cut by 1 base, the J end by 2 bases, with 12 bases between. CDR1 and CDR2 from the germline V gene are GTSNPN and SVGIG (reference sequence).

The chain uses TRBV15 and TRBJ1-2, with D maybe TRBD1 (6 bases). Germline V lookup: CDR1 LNHNV, CDR2 YYDKDF (reference sequence). This CDR3 contains 15 residues. Trimming left V 5 bases short and J 7 bases short, with 20 bases between. CDR3 in amino acids: CATSWAVGRGGGYTF. The CDR3 DNA sequence: TGTGCCACCAGCTGGGCGGTTGGGAGAGGGGGTGGCTACACCTTC.